What follows are 30 T cell receptor beta chains derived from one specimen sequenced in a study of siplizumab effects on memory and regulatory T cells. Clones were read by immunoSEQ multiplex PCR, and TCRdb kept only the in-frame ones, dropping some. The sample contains approximately 110,000 clones, more than 85% of which appear only once. The sample comprised CD4+ T cells sorted from blood. The receptors here all came from a human donor in good health.

The V and J genes are TRBV6-5 and TRBJ1-4, with D tentatively TRBD1 (5 bases). Germline values: CDR1 MNHEY, CDR2 SVGAGI. There are 15 residues in the CDR3. Trimming took 0 bases from V and 8 from J, leaving 13 bases between them. The CDR3, as DNA: TGTGCCAGCAGTTACTCCGGGACTGGGTGGGAAAAACTGTTTTTT. The encoded protein is CASSYSGTGWEKLFF.

V usage is TRBV2 and J usage is TRBJ1-2; no definite D call. The CDR3 contains 14 residues. Germline V CDR1 and CDR2: SNHLY, FYNNEI. Trimming shortened V by 6 bases and J by 0 bases, and 11 bases separated the two germline ends. The CDR3 protein is CASRSGPANYGYTF. The CDR3 DNA follows: TGTGCCAGCAGATCCGGGCCTGCTAACTATGGCTACACCTTC.

This clone came up a few times. The chain couples TRBV7-9 to TRBJ1-1; D might be TRBD1 (6 bases). The CDR3 loop spans 14 amino acids. CDR1 and CDR2 from the germline V gene are SEHNR and FQNEAQ (reference sequence). Between the trimmed V and J ends, which lost 3 bases and 4 bases, there was a span of 12 bases. This CDR3 is CASSFEGVGTEAFF. The CDR3 DNA sequence: TGTGCCAGCAGCTTTGAGGGGGTGGGCACTGAAGCTTTCTTT.

V gene TRBV9 combines with J gene TRBJ2-3, with 9 bases aligning to TRBD2. Per germline, CDR1 SGDLS and CDR2 YYNGEE. This CDR3 has 14 amino acids. The junction had 2 bases not matched to a gene; V was cut back by 0 bases and J by 6 bases. The CDR3 bases are TGTGCCAGCAGCGTAGCTCTAGCGGGGGATACGCAGTATTTT. It codes for CASSVALAGDTQYF.

The chain recombines TRBV6-4 with TRBJ2-1; D is unresolved. The CDR3 totals 14 residues. The germline V gene encodes CDR1 MRHNA and CDR2 SNTAGT. V was clipped by 0 bases and J by 8 bases, with 11 bases between them. The CDR3 is CASSDSGKWDEQFF. In DNA form, the CDR3 reads TGTGCCAGCAGTGACTCGGGAAAGTGGGATGAGCAGTTCTTC.

This rearrangement joins TRBV5-1 to TRBJ2-7; TRBD1 matches at 8 bases. V gave up 4 bases and J gave up 5 bases; unmatched junction bases: 8. Looked up from germline, CDR1 is SGHRS and CDR2 is YFSETQ. CDR3 size: 14 residues. Here the CDR3 DNA reads TGCGCCAGCAGCGATCAGGGGGCTGGGGACGAGCAGTACTTC. Its translation is CASSDQGAGDEQYF.

This clone showed up just once. The chain joins TRBV11-2 to TRBJ1-1; a possible D gene is TRBD1 (6 bases). CDR3 length: 13 amino acids. V was cut by 4 bases and J by 2 bases, with 8 bases left in between. CDR1 and CDR2 from the germline V gene are SGHAT and FQNNGV. The CDR3 is CASSSQGNTEAFF. The CDR3 DNA reads TGTGCCAGCAGCTCACAGGGTAACACTGAAGCTTTCTTT.

This sequence joins TRBV5-1 and TRBJ1-6; 9 nucleotides agree with TRBD1. Germline CDR1 SGHRS, CDR2 YFSETQ. Trimming removed 4 bases from V and 5 bases from J; junction bases left unmatched: 10. This CDR3 has 17 residues. CDR3: CASSGETGGWHNSPLHF. The CDR3 DNA sequence: TGCGCCAGCAGCGGCGAAACAGGGGGCTGGCATAATTCACCCCTCCACTTT.

This chain connects TRBV4-1 to TRBJ2-4; maybe TRBD1 (7 bases). Germline V lookup: CDR1 MGHRA, CDR2 YSYEKL. Trimming left V 1 base short and J 8 bases short, with 12 bases between. This CDR3 comprises 14 residues. The CDR3: CASSQGRGPDIQYF. The CDR3 DNA sequence: TGCGCCAGCAGCCAAGGGAGGGGGCCTGACATTCAGTACTTC.

The genes are TRBV2 and TRBJ1-5; D remains ambiguous. Trimming left V 7 bases short and J 2 bases short, with 18 bases between. This CDR3 is built from 16 residues. Germline CDR1 SNHLY, CDR2 FYNNEI. CDR3 in amino acids: CASKISDIWGNQPQHF. CDR3 coding DNA: TGTGCCAGCAAAATTTCAGACATTTGGGGCAATCAGCCCCAGCATTTT.

CDR3 nucleotides: TGCGCCAGCAGCCAAGACAGGACAGGGGGTATGAACACTGAAGCTTTCTTT. Its translation: CASSQDRTGGMNTEAFF. The gene calls are TRBV4-1 and TRBJ1-1, with TRBD1 identical over 10 bases. The CDR3 runs to 17 residues. Trimming cost V 0 bases and J 0 bases; bases outside gene matches: 4. Germline V lookup: CDR1 MGHRA, CDR2 YSYEKL.

J is TRBJ2-5 and V is TRBV4-2, with D unclear. Between the trimmed V and J ends, which lost 4 bases and 2 bases, there was a span of 8 bases. This CDR3 contains 13 residues. Germline CDR1 is LGHNA and CDR2 is YNFKEQ. This chain's CDR3 is CASSPGPQETQYF. The CDR3 DNA follows: TGTGCCAGCAGCCCCGGGCCACAAGAGACCCAGTACTTC.

CDR3 sequence (DNA): TGTGCCAGTAGTACCAGGGGCGAGCAGTACTTC. Protein sequence: CASSTRGEQYF. J is TRBJ2-7 and V is TRBV19; TRBD1 is a possible D gene (6 bases). There are 11 residues in the CDR3. Deletions cut 4 bases from V and 6 bases from J, with 7 bases between. From germline, CDR1 is LNHDA and CDR2 SQIVND (reference sequence).

The V call is TRBV2, the J call TRBJ1-5, with D tentatively TRBD1 (6 bases). Germline V lookup: CDR1 SNHLY, CDR2 FYNNEI. CDR3 length: 13 residues. Trimming took 7 bases from V and 4 from J, leaving 11 bases between them. The CDR3 sequence: CASNLGANQPQHF. CDR3 bases: TGTGCCAGCAACCTGGGGGCTAATCAGCCCCAGCATTTT.

This chain uses TRBV5-4 with TRBJ1-2, with D possibly TRBD1 on 6 matching bases. Between the trimmed V and J ends, which lost 0 bases and 4 bases, there was a span of 13 bases. The V gene's germline CDR1 is SGHNT and CDR2 YYREEE (reference sequence). This CDR3 has 15 residues. This CDR3 is CASSLGGGGSYGYTF. Written as DNA, the CDR3 is TGTGCCAGCAGCTTGGGCGGGGGCGGATCCTATGGCTACACCTTC.

The chain uses TRBV2 and TRBJ1-1; no firm D call. CDR3 length equals 11 residues. Trimming cost V 7 bases and J 10 bases, with 13 bases left between them. CDR1 SNHLY and CDR2 FYNNEI come from the germline V gene. The CDR3 protein is CASKVAGSAFF. As DNA, the CDR3 is TGTGCCAGCAAGGTGGCGGGGTCAGCTTTCTTT.

J is TRBJ1-5 and V is TRBV7-9; no clear D. CDR3 length: 13 residues. Germline assignment: CDR1 SEHNR and CDR2 FQNEAQ (reference sequence). V lost 1 base and J 7 bases, leaving 8 bases between the germline ends. The CDR3: CASSLGMGQPQHF. DNA for the CDR3: TGTGCCAGCAGCTTAGGAATGGGACAGCCCCAGCATTTT.

The chain carries TRBV5-4 and TRBJ1-2, with TRBD1 matching over 8 bases. Germline V gene sequence: CDR1 SGHNT, CDR2 YYREEE (reference sequence). The CDR3 length is 15 residues. V lost 0 bases to trimming and J lost 4 bases; unmatched junction nucleotides: 5. Here the CDR3 reads CASSLAPGGIYGYTF. For the CDR3, the DNA is TGTGCCAGCAGCTTGGCGCCAGGGGGCATCTATGGCTACACCTTC.

V and J are TRBV11-1 and TRBJ2-1; tentatively, D is TRBD2 (5 bases). V lost 4 bases, J lost 6 bases, and 16 bases lay in between. This CDR3 spans 15 amino acids. Germline V gene data show CDR1 as SGHAT and CDR2 as FQDESV (reference sequence). The CDR3 loop reads CASSSGSRGPNEQFF. In DNA, the CDR3 is TGTGCCAGCAGCTCCGGCTCCCGGGGTCCCAATGAGCAGTTCTTC.

The V gene is TRBV6-5, the J gene TRBJ1-5; perhaps TRBD1 as D (6 bases). Per the germline V gene, CDR1 is MNHEY and CDR2 is SVGAGI. The CDR3 extends over 15 amino acids. Between the trimmed V and J ends, which lost 5 bases and 3 bases, there was a span of 14 bases. Here the CDR3 DNA reads TGTGCCAGCAGTGGGCGGGGGCTCGTCAATCAGCCCCAGCATTTT. This encodes CASSGRGLVNQPQHF.

The V gene is TRBV4-3, the J gene TRBJ2-3; D uncertain. V was trimmed by 2 bases and J by 5 bases, leaving 8 bases between them. The germline V gene encodes CDR1 LGHNA and CDR2 YSLEER. This CDR3 is built from 13 residues. CDR3 in DNA: TGCGCCAGCAGCCAAAACTTGGTAGATACGCAGTATTTT. Its protein product is CASSQNLVDTQYF.

V is TRBV7-2 and J is TRBJ2-5; TRBD1 matches at 9 bases. V was pared by 2 bases and J by 5 bases, with 6 bases of the junction left unmatched. The CDR3 covers 15 residues. Germline values: CDR1 SGHTA, CDR2 FQGNSA. In DNA form, the CDR3 reads TGTGCCAGCAGCTTAAACGACAGGGGGTGGGAGACCCAGTACTTC. Its translation: CASSLNDRGWETQYF. Looking up the rest from reference TRBV7-2 and TRBJ2-5 gives the full variable domain: GAGVSQSPSNKVTEKGKDVELRCDPISGHTALYWYRQSLGQGLEFLIYFQGNSAPDKSGLPSDRFSAERTGGSVSTLTIQRTQQEDSAVYLCASSLNDRGWETQYFGPGTRLLVL.

The gene calls are TRBV5-4 and TRBJ2-2, with 7 bases aligning to TRBD1. Germline-derived CDR1 and CDR2 are SGHNT and YYREEE (reference sequence). With V trimmed by 4 bases and J by 1 base, 7 bases remained unmatched. This CDR3 is built from 16 residues. CDR3 in amino acids: CASSRDSSQNTGELFF. Written as DNA, the CDR3 is TGTGCCAGCAGCCGGGACAGCTCCCAGAACACCGGGGAGCTGTTTTTT. Variable domain in full (rest from reference TRBV5-4 and TRBJ2-2): ETGVTQSPTHLIKTRGQQVTLRCSSQSGHNTVSWYQQALGQGPQFIFQYYREEENGRGNFPPRFSGLQFPNYSSELNVNALELDDSALYLCASSRDSSQNTGELFFGEGSRLTVL.

This clone was observed a single time. This chain joins TRBV6-6 and TRBJ1-2, with D possibly matching TRBD1 (6 bases). Germline loops: CDR1 MNHNY, CDR2 SVGAGI (reference sequence). Trimming shortened V by 7 bases and J by 7 bases, and 16 bases separated the two germline ends. This CDR3 spans 13 amino acids. For the CDR3, the DNA is TGTGCCAGCACCCAATGGAGGGGGGTTGGCTACACCTTC. Translating gives CASTQWRGVGYTF.

The CDR3 DNA reads TGTGCCATCAGCCCGGGACTAGCGGGAGGCCGCGACAATGAGCAGTTCTTC. Amino acid sequence: CAISPGLAGGRDNEQFF. This sequence joins TRBV10-3 and TRBJ2-1, with 15 positions matching TRBD2. The CDR3 loop spans 17 amino acids. Germline CDR1 ENHRY, CDR2 SYGVKD. J was trimmed by 5 bases and V by 6 bases; bases with no gene match: 8.

V usage is TRBV6-6 and J usage is TRBJ1-1; a possible D gene is TRBD1 (6 bases). This CDR3 spans 11 amino acids. CDR1 is MNHNY, CDR2 SVGAGI, per germline (reference sequence). V was pared by 6 bases and J by 8 bases, with 10 bases between. The CDR3 sequence: CASSQTGEAFF. DNA of the CDR3: TGTGCCAGCAGCCAAACAGGGGAAGCTTTCTTT.

This rearrangement joins TRBV5-8 to TRBJ2-5, with D possibly being TRBD1 (6 bases). CDR3 length equals 16 residues. V dropped 4 bases and J dropped 2 bases, with 18 bases sitting between them. Germline V CDR1 and CDR2: SGHTS, YDEGEE. CDR3 sequence (DNA): TGTGCCAGCAGCCGGGCGGTCAGGGGTTATCAAGAGACCCAGTACTTC. It translates to CASSRAVRGYQETQYF. Filled out from reference TRBV5-8 and TRBJ2-5, the complete variable domain reads EAGVTQSPTHLIKTRGQQATLRCSPISGHTSVYWYQQALGLGLQFLLWYDEGEERNRGNFPPRFSGRQFPNYSSELNVNALELEDSALYLCASSRAVRGYQETQYFGPGTRLLVL.

This CDR3 reads CASSSRGDTQYF. The CDR3 region has the DNA TGTGCCAGCAGCTCCAGGGGAGATACGCAGTATTTT. The chain recombines TRBV7-9 with TRBJ2-3; a possible D gene is TRBD1 (6 bases). Per the germline V gene, CDR1 is SEHNR and CDR2 is FQNEAQ (reference sequence). This CDR3 is 12 amino acids long. Trimming removed 4 bases from V and 5 bases from J, with 7 bases in between. The variable domain in full, completed from reference TRBV7-9 and TRBJ2-3, reads DTGVSQNPRHKITKRGQNVTFRCDPISEHNRLYWYRQTLGQGPEFLTYFQNEAQLEKSRLLSDRFSAERPKGSFSTLEIQRTEQGDSAMYLCASSSRGDTQYFGPGTRLTVL.

V gene TRBV19 combines with J gene TRBJ1-2; unclear D gene. Germline V lookup: CDR1 LNHDA, CDR2 SQIVND (reference sequence). This CDR3 has 10 amino acids. The V gene lost 6 bases and the J gene lost 8 bases, with 7 bases spanning the gap. The CDR3 coding sequence is TGTGCCAGTAGCCATTACGGCTACACCTTC. This encodes CASSHYGYTF.

CDR3 DNA sequence: TGTGCCAGCAGCCATTCTATAACGACCGGGACTTCTATCGGGAAACTGTTTTTT. Encoded protein: CASSHSITTGTSIGKLFF. This chain connects TRBV7-2 to TRBJ1-4, with D possibly TRBD1 on 5 matching bases. The CDR3 is made up of 18 amino acids. The ends were cut back, 5 bases at V and 11 bases at J, with 30 bases in the middle. CDR1 is SGHTA and CDR2 is FQGNSA in the germline V gene. Based on the CDR3 plus reference TRBV7-2 and TRBJ1-4, the full variable domain is GAGVSQSPSNKVTEKGKDVELRCDPISGHTALYWYRQSLGQGLEFLIYFQGNSAPDKSGLPSDRFSAERTGGSVSTLTIQRTQQEDSAVYLCASSHSITTGTSIGKLFFGSGTQLSVL.